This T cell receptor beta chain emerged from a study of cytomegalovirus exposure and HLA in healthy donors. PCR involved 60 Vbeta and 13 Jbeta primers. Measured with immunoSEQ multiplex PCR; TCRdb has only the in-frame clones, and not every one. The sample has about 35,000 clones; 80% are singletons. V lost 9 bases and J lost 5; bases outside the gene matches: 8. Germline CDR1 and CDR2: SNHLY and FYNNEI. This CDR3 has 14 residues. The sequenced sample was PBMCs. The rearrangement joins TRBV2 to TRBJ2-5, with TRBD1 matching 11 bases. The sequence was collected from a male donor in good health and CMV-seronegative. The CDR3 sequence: CASIADRGRETQYF. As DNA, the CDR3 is TGTGCCAGTATTGCGGACAGGGGGCGGGAGACCCAGTACTTC.